The 9 T cell receptor beta chains below were found in one sample sequenced in a study of blood T cell repertoires in COVID-19. The data were produced by immunoSEQ multiplex PCR, yet TCRdb's version contains in-frame clones alone and is incomplete. This sample has nearly 200,000 clones, with about four fifths found just once. Sequenced sample: PBMCs or T cells enriched from blood (not recorded which). Source of these receptors: a man aged 35 to 55 who had recovered from COVID-19.

The chain employs TRBV6-5 and TRBJ1-2; TRBD1 agrees at 7 bases. From germline, CDR1 is MNHEY and CDR2 SVGAGI. CDR3 length: 16 residues. The trim removed 0 bases at V and 0 bases at J, leaving 4 bases unmatched. The DNA for the CDR3 is TGTGCCAGCAGTTACTCGAGGGACAGTACTAACTATGGCTACACCTTC. It codes for CASSYSRDSTNYGYTF.

The rearrangement joins TRBV4-1 to TRBJ2-3, with 9 nucleotides matching TRBD2. Germline trimming cut 0 bases from V and 3 bases from J; bases unmatched to any gene: 4. In germline, CDR1 is MGHRA, CDR2 YSYEKL. The CDR3 covers 16 residues. The DNA of the CDR3 is TGCGCCAGCAGCCAAGAGGCGGGGGGGTTGACAGATACGCAGTATTTT. Amino acids: CASSQEAGGLTDTQYF.

This chain uses TRBV5-1 with TRBJ1-4; the match to TRBD1 covers 9 bases. Trimming cost V 0 bases and J 4 bases; bases outside gene matches: 16. This CDR3 is built from 20 residues. Per germline, CDR1 SGHRS and CDR2 YFSETQ. The CDR3 DNA follows: TGCGCCAGCAGCTTGGGGCCGTTAGTAGGACAGGGGAGACTTAATGAAAAACTGTTTTTT. It encodes CASSLGPLVGQGRLNEKLFF.

In DNA, the CDR3 is TGTGCCTGGGCCCATCGAGTCAATGAAAAACTGTTTTTT. It yields the protein CAWAHRVNEKLFF. The chain carries TRBV30 and TRBJ1-4; D gene uncertain. The CDR3 has 13 amino acids. Germline V gene lookup returns CDR1 GTSNPN and CDR2 SVGIG (reference sequence). Trimming left V 5 bases short and J 5 bases short, with 12 bases between.

CDR3 sequence reads: CASNQASYSYEQYF. The DNA of the CDR3 is TGTGCCAGCAATCAGGCGTCCTACTCCTACGAGCAGTACTTC. V and J are TRBV9 and TRBJ2-7; unclear D gene. CDR3 length: 14 residues. Germline values: CDR1 SGDLS, CDR2 YYNGEE. V gave up 6 bases and J gave up 0 bases, with 13 bases separating them.

The chain is built from TRBV30 and TRBJ1-2; tentatively, D is TRBD1 (5 bases). With 2 bases removed from V and 2 bases from J, the gap between germline ends came to 9 bases. This CDR3 contains 13 residues. Germline V lookup: CDR1 GTSNPN, CDR2 SVGIG (reference sequence). The CDR3 sequence: CAWSLTGNYGYTF. CDR3 in DNA: TGTGCCTGGAGTCTCACAGGAAACTATGGCTACACCTTC. The entire variable domain, with the rest obtained from reference TRBV30 and TRBJ1-2, is as follows: SQTIHQWPATLVQPVGSPLSLECTVEGTSNPNLYWYRQAAGRGLQLLFYSVGIGQISSEVPQNLSASRPQDRQFILSSKKLLLSDSGFYLCAWSLTGNYGYTFGSGTRLTVV.

V and J are TRBV5-5 and TRBJ1-5; perhaps TRBD1 as D (6 bases). The ends were cut back, 1 base at V and 3 bases at J, with 17 bases in the middle. The CDR3 totals 17 residues. Germline loops: CDR1 SGHKS, CDR2 YYEKEE (reference sequence). This chain's CDR3 is CASSLFTGSGNNQPQHF. Here the CDR3 DNA reads TGTGCCAGCAGCTTGTTTACAGGGTCGGGGAACAATCAGCCCCAGCATTTT.

The chain has TRBV13 and TRBJ1-1; D gene unclear. This CDR3 is 14 amino acids long. From germline, CDR1 is PRHDT and CDR2 FYEKMQ (reference sequence). V lost 10 bases and J 0 bases, leaving 15 bases between the germline ends. CDR3 in amino acids: CANSTGRLNTEAFF. CDR3 coding DNA: TGTGCCAACTCTACGGGGAGACTGAACACTGAAGCTTTCTTT. Based on the CDR3 plus reference TRBV13 and TRBJ1-1, the full variable domain is AAGVIQSPRHLIKEKRETATLKCYPIPRHDTVYWYQQGPGQDPQFLISFYEKMQSDKGSIPDRFSAQQFSDYHSELNMSSLELGDSALYFCANSTGRLNTEAFFGQGTRLTVV.

This clone is a singleton in its sample. The V and J genes are TRBV4-2 and TRBJ1-3; D gene uncertain. Germline V CDR1 and CDR2: LGHNA, YNFKEQ. The CDR3 contains 15 residues. Between the trimmed V and J ends, which lost 4 bases and 0 bases, there was a span of 10 bases. CDR3 protein: CASSRSEVSGNTIYF. The CDR3 region has the DNA TGTGCCAGCAGCCGCTCGGAGGTCTCTGGAAACACCATATATTTT.